This TCR beta chain appears in the sequencing data of a study of CD8 T cells in Susac syndrome. Sequencing of TCR beta was performed on blood CD8+ and CD4+ T cells. The individuals used as controls were healthy donors who had been matched for both age and sex. V dropped 4 bases and J dropped 3; count of bases not matched to a gene: 5. CDR1 and CDR2 from the germline V gene are SGHNT and YYREEE (reference sequence). This CDR3 is built from 15 residues. Random hexamers were used to reverse transcribe about 0.5 to 1 ug of RNA. Amplification of TCR beta CDR3 was carried out by immunoSEQ multiplex PCR, which covered 54 Vbeta and 13 Jbeta segments. TCRdb reanalysed the immunoSEQ multiplex PCR reads using MiXCR and keeps one entry per CDR3 protein. This sample yields 80,000 to 90,000 distinct CDR3 sequences, of which 90% to 95% are seen a single time; less than 0.35% belongs to the top ten.

The rearrangement links TRBV5-4 to TRBJ2-7; TRBD1 aligns across 12 bases. Sequencing input: CD8+ T cells from PBMCs. The sequence was collected from a human donor in good health. CDR3 sequence (DNA): TGTGCCAGCAGCCCGGGGACAGGGGGCTTCTACGAGCAGTACTTC. This encodes CASSPGTGGFYEQYF.